Presented here are 27 T cell receptor beta chains from one specimen sequenced in a study of blood T cell dynamics during melanoma immunotherapy. Clones were sequenced by immunoSEQ multiplex PCR, and TCRdb holds only the in-frame ones, with some missing. The sample carries a few thousand clones, around four fifths recorded once. Stated time point: pre-treatment baseline. The sample here was blood, taken from a patient treated with checkpoint blockade. The receptors were sampled from a human donor with melanoma.

The chain is built from TRBV30 and TRBJ1-4, with 8 nucleotides matching TRBD1. This CDR3 spans 18 amino acids. The germline gives CDR1 GTSNPN, CDR2 SVGIG (reference sequence). Trimming removed 4 bases from V and 2 bases from J; junction bases left unmatched: 15. The CDR3 DNA reads as TGTGCCTGGATTCTACCGAAGACAGGGGAAGGGACTAATGAAAAACTGTTTTTT. Residues: CAWILPKTGEGTNEKLFF.

The chain recombines TRBV7-9 with TRBJ1-5, with TRBD1 as a possible D gene (5 bases). This CDR3 region has 15 residues. Germline CDR1 SEHNR, CDR2 FQNEAQ (reference sequence). V was clipped by 0 bases and J by 0 bases, with 6 bases between them. The CDR3 region has the DNA TGTGCCAGCAGCTTAGCGGGGGATAGCAATCAGCCCCAGCATTTT. Translation gives CASSLAGDSNQPQHF.

V usage is TRBV6-4 and J usage is TRBJ1-2; D may be TRBD1 (6 bases). V was trimmed by 4 bases and J by 6 bases, leaving 12 bases between them. In germline, CDR1 is MRHNA, CDR2 SNTAGT. The CDR3 is 13 residues long. CDR3 coding DNA: TGTGCCAGCAGTGGGCAGGGGCGTCATGGCTACACCTTC. This translates into CASSGQGRHGYTF.

The rearrangement joins TRBV19 to TRBJ1-3; no clear D. V lost 1 base and J lost 2, with 9 bases in between. The length of the CDR3 is 15 residues. The V gene's germline CDR1 is LNHDA and CDR2 SQIVND (reference sequence). CDR3 nucleotide sequence: TGTGCCAGTAGTATAGGAGTATCCCCTGGAAACACCATATATTTT. Protein: CASSIGVSPGNTIYF. The whole variable domain, filled in from reference TRBV19 and TRBJ1-3, reads DGGITQSPKYLFRKEGQNVTLSCEQNLNHDAMYWYRQDPGQGLRLIYYSQIVNDFQKGDIAEGYSVSREKKESFPLTVTSAQKNPTAFYLCASSIGVSPGNTIYFGEGSWLTVV.

V is TRBV6-4 and J is TRBJ2-7; D might be TRBD1 (6 bases). Trimming removed 4 bases from V and 6 bases from J, with 10 bases in between. The length of the CDR3 is 12 residues. Germline assignment: CDR1 MRHNA and CDR2 SNTAGT. Here the CDR3 reads CASSVQGCEQYF. DNA for the CDR3: TGTGCCAGCAGTGTCCAGGGGTGCGAGCAGTACTTC.

The chain has TRBV9 and TRBJ1-5; the D is unclear. Looked up from germline, CDR1 is SGDLS and CDR2 is YYNGEE. Trimming removed 4 bases from V and 2 bases from J, with 16 bases in between. There are 16 residues in the CDR3. DNA for the CDR3: TGTGCCAGCAGCAATCACGGCGGGGAGGGCAATCAGCCCCAGCATTTT. This encodes CASSNHGGEGNQPQHF.

The gene calls are TRBV19 and TRBJ2-7; weak D call: TRBD2 (6 bases). CDR3 length equals 13 residues. Trimming removed 3 bases from V and 6 bases from J, with 12 bases in between. Germline V gene sequence: CDR1 LNHDA, CDR2 SQIVND (reference sequence). The CDR3 loop is CASSMEGFGEQYF. DNA for the CDR3: TGTGCCAGTAGTATGGAGGGGTTCGGCGAGCAGTACTTC.

The rearrangement links TRBV18 to TRBJ1-2; 10 nucleotides align to TRBD1. CDR3 length equals 17 residues. Germline V gene sequence: CDR1 KGHSH, CDR2 LQKENI. V dropped 3 bases and J dropped 8; count of bases not matched to a gene: 15. The CDR3 here is CASSPFRTGQGTEGYTF. CDR3 sequence (DNA): TGTGCCAGCTCACCGTTCCGTACGGGACAGGGGACAGAGGGCTACACCTTC.

The rearrangement uses TRBV5-1 and TRBJ1-2, with D perhaps matching TRBD1 (5 bases). Germline CDR1 is SGHRS and CDR2 is YFSETQ. V dropped 4 bases and J dropped 4 bases, with 17 bases sitting between them. The CDR3 consists of 15 residues. The CDR3 coding sequence is TGCGCCAGCAGCCGCGGGTTTGGGGACGGCTATGGCTACACCTTC. This encodes CASSRGFGDGYGYTF.

The chain recombines TRBV19 with TRBJ1-1; no definite D call. This CDR3 has 14 residues. V lost 7 bases to trimming and J lost 5 bases, with 17 bases between them. Looked up from germline, CDR1 is LNHDA and CDR2 is SQIVND (reference sequence). CDR3 DNA: TGTGCCAGTAAATTCCCGGTGGCGGGGACTGAAGCTTTCTTT. Encoded protein: CASKFPVAGTEAFF.

This sequence joins TRBV19 and TRBJ1-4; D gene uncertain. Germline V CDR1 and CDR2: LNHDA, SQIVND (reference sequence). V was clipped by 3 bases and J by 5 bases, with 10 bases between them. The CDR3 runs to 14 residues. The CDR3 region is CASSIRNGNEKLFF. CDR3 DNA sequence: TGTGCCAGTAGTATCCGGAACGGCAATGAAAAACTGTTTTTT.

V and J are TRBV2 and TRBJ1-6, with TRBD1 identical over 7 bases. The CDR3 is 15 residues long. The ends lost 1 base at V and 8 bases at J; junction bases unmatched: 5. Germline V gene lookup returns CDR1 SNHLY and CDR2 FYNNEI. The CDR3 loop reads CASSEGRGTYSPLHF. The CDR3 DNA reads as TGTGCCAGCAGTGAAGGCAGGGGGACATATTCACCCCTCCACTTT.

This chain's CDR3 is CASSLAGRDNEKLFF. CDR3 DNA sequence: TGTGCCAGCAGCTTAGCGGGCAGAGATAATGAAAAACTGTTTTTT. The chain recombines TRBV7-2 with TRBJ1-4; D gene uncertain. The germline V gene encodes CDR1 SGHTA and CDR2 FQGNSA. CDR3 length: 15 amino acids. V was clipped by 0 bases and J by 4 bases, with 9 bases between them.

To note about this clone: Different DNA sequences within this sample yield the same CDR3. The chain uses TRBV7-2 and TRBJ1-2; TRBD1 matches at 10 bases. Germline lookup yields CDR1 SGHTA and CDR2 FQGNSA. The trim removed 5 bases at V and 0 bases at J, leaving 6 bases unmatched. The CDR3 consists of 16 residues. CDR3 sequence reads: CASSLVGTGANYGYTF. CDR3 in DNA: TGTGCCAGCAGCCTAGTGGGGACAGGGGCTAACTATGGCTACACCTTC.

This rearrangement joins TRBV27 to TRBJ1-3; D is uncertain. Germline V gives CDR1 MNHEY, CDR2 SMNVEV (reference sequence). The CDR3 loop spans 19 amino acids. Trimming cost V 10 bases and J 3 bases, with 31 bases left between them. The CDR3 is CAIRPKSLTDGRLGNTIYF. DNA for the CDR3: TGTGCCATCCGCCCGAAGAGCCTTACGGACGGGCGCCTTGGAAACACCATATATTTT.

This clone showed up just once. The V and J genes are TRBV27 and TRBJ1-1, with D tentatively TRBD1 (6 bases). Trimming removed 3 bases at V and 6 bases at J, with 23 bases between. The V gene's germline CDR1 is MNHEY and CDR2 SMNVEV (reference sequence). The CDR3 consists of 17 residues. The CDR3 region is CASSFGPYGGRGAEAFF. CDR3 bases: TGTGCCAGCAGTTTTGGCCCCTATGGGGGGCGGGGAGCTGAAGCTTTCTTT.

The rearrangement uses TRBV27 and TRBJ1-2; D gene uncertain. Germline assignment: CDR1 MNHEY and CDR2 SMNVEV (reference sequence). The CDR3 totals 14 residues. The V gene lost 1 base and the J gene lost 8 bases, with 14 bases spanning the gap. The CDR3 reads CASSLLPGGLGYTF. As DNA, the CDR3 is TGTGCCAGCAGTTTATTGCCGGGCGGCTTAGGCTACACCTTC.

The chain links TRBV30 to TRBJ1-1; 9 nucleotides agree with TRBD1. CDR1 and CDR2 (germline): GTSNPN, SVGIG (reference sequence). The V and J ends lost 0 bases and 7 bases, in that order; junction bases with no gene match: 6. CDR3 length equals 14 residues. As DNA, the CDR3 is TGTGCCTGGAGTGTAGGGACAGGGAAATTTGAAGCTTTCTTT. This codes for CAWSVGTGKFEAFF.

V usage is TRBV15 and J usage is TRBJ1-2; no clear D. Germline assignment: CDR1 LNHNV and CDR2 YYDKDF (reference sequence). The CDR3 runs to 14 residues. Trimming cost V 0 bases and J 4 bases, with 9 bases left between them. The CDR3 loop is CATSREGPSYGYTF. The CDR3 nucleotides are TGTGCCACCAGCAGAGAAGGGCCCAGCTATGGCTACACCTTC.

This chain links TRBV19 with TRBJ2-5; 8 bases align to TRBD1. Near its end, the DNA agrees better with TRBJ2-7, so the J call may be wrong. The CDR3 is 17 residues long. Per germline, CDR1 LNHDA and CDR2 SQIVND (reference sequence). CDR3 bases: TGTGCCAGTAGTATTACTTGGCGGCAGGGGGCCTCCTACGAGCAGTACTTC. As protein: CASSITWRQGASYEQYF.

In the case of this clone: The sample contains more than one DNA sequence encoding this CDR3. The chain joins TRBV7-6 to TRBJ1-2, with D possibly TRBD1 on 5 matching bases. Trimming shortened V by 5 bases and J by 5 bases, and 9 bases separated the two germline ends. The CDR3 is 12 residues long. CDR1 is SGHVS and CDR2 is FNYEAQ in the germline V gene. As DNA, the CDR3 is TGTGCCAGCAGCCCGGGGGTATATGGCTACACCTTC. Its translation is CASSPGVYGYTF.

CDR3: CASSLGRHEQYF. Here the CDR3 DNA reads TGTGCCAGCAGCTTAGGTCGCCACGAGCAGTACTTC. The V and J genes are TRBV7-2 and TRBJ2-7; D gene unclear. CDR3 size: 12 residues. The V gene lost 1 base and the J gene lost 5 bases, with 6 bases spanning the gap. The germline V gene encodes CDR1 SGHTA and CDR2 FQGNSA. The full variable domain, rest sourced from reference TRBV7-2 and TRBJ2-7, is GAGVSQSPSNKVTEKGKDVELRCDPISGHTALYWYRQSLGQGLEFLIYFQGNSAPDKSGLPSDRFSAERTGGSVSTLTIQRTQQEDSAVYLCASSLGRHEQYFGPGTRLTVT.

The chain recombines TRBV19 with TRBJ1-1, with a tentative D call TRBD1 (6 bases). Germline V gene sequence: CDR1 LNHDA, CDR2 SQIVND (reference sequence). The CDR3 consists of 14 residues. V shed 3 bases and J shed 1 base, with 9 bases lying between them. CDR3 loop: CASSIQGWNTEAFF. The CDR3 DNA sequence: TGTGCCAGTAGTATTCAGGGGTGGAACACTGAAGCTTTCTTT.

The chain is built from TRBV12-5 and TRBJ2-5, with D perhaps TRBD2 (6 bases). Germline-derived CDR1 and CDR2 are LGHNT and FRNRAP. This CDR3 comprises 16 residues. V lost 6 bases, J lost 11 bases, and 28 bases lay in between. The CDR3 region is CASGPVGRGPTGEQYF. CDR3 nucleotides: TGTGCTAGTGGACCCGTGGGGCGGGGCCCCACCGGGGAGCAGTACTTC. The full variable domain, completed using reference TRBV12-5 and TRBJ2-5, is DARVTQTPRHKVTEMGQEVTMRCQPILGHNTVFWYRQTMMQGLELLAYFRNRAPLDDSGMPKDRFSAEMPDATLATLKIQPSEPRDSAVYFCASGPVGRGPTGEQYFGPGTRLLVL.

This rearrangement joins TRBV15 to TRBJ1-5; TRBD1 matches at 8 bases. The CDR3 has 16 residues. Germline trimming cut 0 bases from V and 6 bases from J; bases unmatched to any gene: 7. CDR1 is LNHNV, CDR2 YYDKDF, per germline (reference sequence). For the CDR3, the DNA is TGTGCCACCAGCAGAGATTCAGGGGGCGATCCTCAGCCCCAGCATTTT. It codes for CATSRDSGGDPQPQHF.

The chain links TRBV7-2 to TRBJ1-2; 7 positions match TRBD1. Germline loops: CDR1 SGHTA, CDR2 FQGNSA. V dropped 0 bases and J dropped 6; count of bases not matched to a gene: 7. This CDR3 has 15 amino acids. The CDR3 protein is CASSLAPMTGNGYTF. The CDR3 DNA reads as TGTGCCAGCAGCTTAGCACCGATGACAGGGAATGGCTACACCTTC.

Comment on this clone: This sample includes further DNA sequences coding for the same CDR3. The CDR3 loop is CASSLAYEQYF. For the CDR3, the DNA is TGTGCCAGCAGCTTGGCCTACGAGCAGTACTTC. V is TRBV5-5 and J is TRBJ2-7; no clear D gene. V lost 0 bases and J lost 2, with 0 bases in between. CDR1 is SGHKS, CDR2 YYEKEE, per germline (reference sequence). The CDR3 covers 11 residues. Supplemented by reference TRBV5-5 and TRBJ2-7, the full variable domain reads DAGVTQSPTHLIKTRGQQVTLRCSPISGHKSVSWYQQVLGQGPQFIFQYYEKEERGRGNFPDRFSARQFPNYSSELNVNALLLGDSALYLCASSLAYEQYFGPGTRLTVT.